A single T cell receptor beta chain is shown here with its context. The data were obtained in a study of blood T cell repertoires in COVID-19. Background on the study: Sites across the United States, Italy and Spain contributed samples from acute and convalescent COVID-19. T cells, B-cell-depleted T cells, or PBMCs provided the cDNA or gDNA that served as material.

The CDR3 totals 14 residues. Trimming removed 3 bases at V and 2 bases at J, with 8 bases between. Germline assignment: CDR1 KGHSH and CDR2 LQKENI. In the original workflow: Estimates of nucleated cell counts were drawn from the amplification of reference gene primers. Libraries were prepared by immunoSEQ multiplex PCR; TCRdb keeps only in-frame clonotypes and omits some of them. D and trimming were read from the DNA, whereas the V and J calls and clone size are those reported in that table. The sample has about 140,000 clones, around nine tenths seen once. J is TRBJ1-5 and V is TRBV18; D is uncertain. The specimen was peripheral blood. This sequence originates from a human donor in a cohort sampled during active COVID-19. CDR3 residues: CASSPEARNQPQHF. The CDR3 DNA sequence: TGTGCCAGCTCACCGGAGGCCCGCAATCAGCCCCAGCATTTT.